This passage covers 30 T cell receptor beta chains from one sample sequenced in a study of CD8+ T cells in alopecia areata. It was cDNA, reverse transcribed from extracted RNA, that served as the sequencing template. TCRdb's table, derived via immunoSEQ multiplex PCR, lists solely in-frame clones and lacks some. Among 200,000 or so clones, about three fifths were seen once, and the ten largest hold 5.5% to 6%. The treatment is: oral pan-JAK inhibitor, 5-10 mg twice daily. This material consisted of CD4+ T cells sorted from blood, taken at week 24, from a patient treated with tofacitinib. Receptor source: a human donor with alopecia areata.

The gene calls are TRBV10-3 and TRBJ2-7, with a possible D match to TRBD1 (6 bases). V dropped 7 bases and J dropped 3 bases, with 16 bases sitting between them. This CDR3 comprises 14 residues. CDR1 is ENHRY, CDR2 SYGVKD, per germline. CDR3: CAITAPDRLYEQYF. The CDR3 DNA reads TGTGCCATCACCGCGCCGGACAGACTCTACGAGCAGTACTTC.

The CDR3 DNA reads TGTGCCAGCTCACCACAGGTCAACAGGGATCAGCCCCAGCATTTT. This codes for CASSPQVNRDQPQHF. The chain employs TRBV18 and TRBJ1-5, with a tentative D call TRBD1 (6 bases). The CDR3 is 15 residues long. Germline CDR1 is KGHSH and CDR2 is LQKENI. V lost 1 base, J lost 5 bases, and 12 bases lay in between.

This sequence joins TRBV19 and TRBJ1-1, with unresolved D. The V end was cut by 6 bases, the J end by 10 bases, with 15 bases between. There are 12 residues in the CDR3. Looked up from germline, CDR1 is LNHDA and CDR2 is SQIVND (reference sequence). Here the CDR3 DNA reads TGTGCCAGTAGAAAAGTGCTTGGCGGAGCTTTCTTT. This codes for CASRKVLGGAFF.

The chain is built from TRBV6-5 and TRBJ1-2; tentatively, D is TRBD1 (5 bases). The V gene's germline CDR1 is MNHEY and CDR2 SVGAGI. There are 13 residues in the CDR3. V lost 7 bases and J lost 9, with 18 bases in between. This CDR3 is CASNPEATGRYTF. Written as DNA, the CDR3 is TGTGCCAGCAATCCGGAGGCAACGGGGCGCTACACCTTC.

This clone was picked up a small number of times. This chain joins TRBV10-3 and TRBJ2-2, with 7 bases matching TRBD1. Germline loops: CDR1 ENHRY, CDR2 SYGVKD. The CDR3 runs 16 residues. V lost 6 bases, J lost 2 bases, and 9 bases stayed unmatched. The CDR3 sequence is CAIRPQHRGNTGELFF. The CDR3 nucleotides read TGTGCCATCAGACCACAACACAGGGGAAACACCGGGGAGCTGTTTTTT.

The rearrangement joins TRBV29-1 to TRBJ1-2; D unresolved. Germline V gene lookup returns CDR1 SQVTM and CDR2 ANQGSEA. The CDR3 runs 12 residues. V lost 0 bases, J lost 3 bases, and 5 bases lay in between. In nucleotides, the CDR3 is TGCAGCGTTGAAGATGAGTACTATGGCTACACCTTC. Residues: CSVEDEYYGYTF.

The rearrangement links TRBV27 to TRBJ2-5; 9 positions match TRBD1. The CDR3 loop spans 18 amino acids. CDR1 is MNHEY and CDR2 is SMNVEV in the germline V gene (reference sequence). The J segment lost 5 bases and the V segment lost 7 bases, leaving 20 bases of the junction unmatched. The CDR3 DNA reads as TGTGCCAGCATGAGGGGGGCTCCGGGACAGGGAGTAGGGGAGACCCAGTACTTC. It codes for CASMRGAPGQGVGETQYF.

V usage is TRBV5-1 and J usage is TRBJ1-6; D is undetermined. Deletions cut 4 bases from V and 10 bases from J, with 21 bases between. This CDR3 spans 16 amino acids. Germline-derived CDR1 and CDR2 are SGHRS and YFSETQ. The DNA of the CDR3 is TGCGCCAGCAGCCCGTCGGTTCGATTTGGCGACTCACCCCTCCACTTT. Its translation is CASSPSVRFGDSPLHF.

The chain joins TRBV25-1 to TRBJ2-5; TRBD2 agrees at 8 bases. This CDR3 comprises 17 residues. CDR1 and CDR2 (germline): MGHDK, SYGVNS. V trimming: 2 bases; J trimming: 5 bases; junction bases outside the gene matches: 13. CDR3: CASSELAGQSLVETQYF. The CDR3 DNA follows: TGTGCCAGCAGTGAACTAGCGGGTCAGAGTCTGGTGGAGACCCAGTACTTC.

V usage is TRBV29-1 and J usage is TRBJ2-3, with D perhaps TRBD1 (6 bases). Germline V CDR1 and CDR2: SQVTM, ANQGSEA. V lost 0 bases to trimming and J lost 7 bases, with 11 bases between them. This CDR3 has 13 residues. The CDR3 loop is CSVEDQGSNTQYF. DNA of the CDR3: TGCAGCGTTGAAGACCAGGGGTCGAATACGCAGTATTTT.

The chain's CDR3 is CSGAGGGNTEAFF. The CDR3, as DNA: TGCAGCGGCGCAGGGGGAGGGAACACTGAAGCTTTCTTT. V and J are TRBV29-1 and TRBJ1-1; 7 bases map to TRBD1. In germline, CDR1 is SQVTM, CDR2 ANQGSEA. After removal of 7 bases from V and 1 base from J, the junction contained 6 bases not matched to a gene. The CDR3 runs to 13 residues.

V and J are TRBV29-1 and TRBJ2-2; TRBD1 agrees at 7 bases. CDR3 size: 14 residues. J gave up 0 bases and V 6 bases, and 4 bases lay outside the gene matches. In germline, CDR1 is SQVTM, CDR2 ANQGSEA. In nucleotides, the CDR3 is TGCAGCGTCCGCAGGGGGACGAACACCGGGGAGCTGTTTTTT. It translates to CSVRRGTNTGELFF.

The chain employs TRBV2 and TRBJ2-7; D perhaps matches TRBD2 (5 bases). Germline V gives CDR1 SNHLY, CDR2 FYNNEI. The CDR3 extends over 11 amino acids. V was cut by 6 bases and J by 3 bases, with 6 bases left in between. The CDR3 nucleotides read TGTGCCAGCAGGAGGGTCTACGAGCAGTACTTC. Amino acids: CASRRVYEQYF.

The V and J genes are TRBV25-1 and TRBJ2-7; a weak D match, TRBD2 (6 bases). Trimming stripped 3 bases from V and 4 bases from J, with 7 bases between. Per germline, CDR1 MGHDK and CDR2 SYGVNS. This CDR3 region has 12 residues. This chain's CDR3 is CASSDGGYEQYF. In DNA, the CDR3 is TGTGCCAGCAGTGATGGAGGGTACGAGCAGTACTTC.

The genes are TRBV2 and TRBJ2-2, with 7 bases matching TRBD2. Looked up from germline, CDR1 is SNHLY and CDR2 is FYNNEI. Unmatched junction bases numbered 5, after V lost 4 bases and J lost 12 bases. There are 12 residues in the CDR3. The CDR3 loop is CASSGPLAKLFF. In DNA form, the CDR3 reads TGTGCCAGCAGTGGGCCACTAGCGAAGCTGTTTTTT.

The count of this clone is one. The chain employs TRBV2 and TRBJ2-6; D may be TRBD1 (5 bases). CDR1 SNHLY and CDR2 FYNNEI come from the germline V gene. V gave up 8 bases and J gave up 2 bases, with 13 bases separating them. This CDR3 is built from 15 residues. Written as DNA, the CDR3 is TGTGCCAGCGCTCGCAGGGTAACTGGGGCCAACGTCCTGACTTTC. Its translation: CASARRVTGANVLTF.

This chain uses TRBV29-1 with TRBJ2-5; D unclear. CDR1 is SQVTM and CDR2 is ANQGSEA in the germline V gene. There are 12 residues in the CDR3. V was cut by 4 bases and J by 1 base, with 7 bases left in between. In DNA, the CDR3 is TGCAGCGTTGGAAGGGCCCAAGAGACCCAGTACTTC. As protein: CSVGRAQETQYF.

J is TRBJ1-5 and V is TRBV5-1; no clear D. V lost 1 base to trimming and J lost 7 bases, with 9 bases between them. This CDR3 comprises 13 residues. CDR1 is SGHRS, CDR2 YFSETQ, per germline. CDR3 protein: CASSLKVLQPQHF. CDR3 sequence (DNA): TGCGCCAGCAGCTTGAAGGTGTTGCAGCCCCAGCATTTT.

J is TRBJ2-2 and V is TRBV5-1, with a tentative D call TRBD2 (6 bases). CDR1 and CDR2 (germline): SGHRS, YFSETQ. V was pared by 0 bases and J by 6 bases, with 15 bases between. The CDR3 has 16 amino acids. The CDR3 spells CASSLGSRPGAGELFF. CDR3 nucleotides: TGCGCCAGCAGCTTGGGAAGCAGGCCGGGAGCCGGGGAGCTGTTTTTT.

The rearrangement uses TRBV9 and TRBJ2-3; 7 bases agree with TRBD1. The CDR3 has 14 residues. J was trimmed by 4 bases and V by 0 bases; bases with no gene match: 2. Germline V CDR1 and CDR2: SGDLS, YYNGEE. CDR3 nucleotide sequence: TGTGCCAGCAGCGTAGGTCAGGGGGCAGATACGCAGTATTTT. Its translation is CASSVGQGADTQYF.

This chain joins TRBV30 and TRBJ1-2; 7 bases agree with TRBD1. Germline CDR1 and CDR2: GTSNPN and SVGIG (reference sequence). With V trimmed by 2 bases and J by 7 bases, 7 bases remained unmatched. This CDR3 has 13 amino acids. CDR3 protein: CAWSMEGAVGYTF. The CDR3 coding sequence is TGTGCCTGGAGTATGGAGGGGGCGGTTGGCTACACCTTC.

The gene calls are TRBV5-1 and TRBJ2-6; D uncertain. From germline, CDR1 is SGHRS and CDR2 YFSETQ. CDR3 length equals 12 residues. Trimming removed 5 bases from V and 6 bases from J, with 6 bases in between. CDR3 protein: CASRDEANVLTF. The CDR3 bases are TGCGCCAGCAGGGACGAGGCCAACGTCCTGACTTTC.

Comment on this clone: Other DNA sequences within the sample encode an identical CDR3. The chain uses TRBV7-2 and TRBJ1-1; tentatively, D is TRBD1 (5 bases). Trimming shortened V by 3 bases and J by 0 bases, and 8 bases separated the two germline ends. The germline V gene has CDR1 SGHTA and CDR2 FQGNSA. The CDR3 has 14 amino acids. The CDR3 protein is CASSFQGLNTEAFF. CDR3 coding DNA: TGTGCCAGCAGCTTTCAGGGCCTGAACACTGAAGCTTTCTTT. The whole variable domain, filled in from reference TRBV7-2 and TRBJ1-1, reads GAGVSQSPSNKVTEKGKDVELRCDPISGHTALYWYRQSLGQGLEFLIYFQGNSAPDKSGLPSDRFSAERTGGSVSTLTIQRTQQEDSAVYLCASSFQGLNTEAFFGQGTRLTVV.

The sample holds a few counts of this clone. CDR3 in amino acids: CASSLREGPYEQYF. CDR3 sequence (DNA): TGCGCCAGCAGCCTTCGGGAGGGCCCATACGAGCAGTACTTC. This sequence joins TRBV4-3 and TRBJ2-7, with 8 nucleotides matching TRBD2. This CDR3 contains 14 residues. Germline V CDR1 and CDR2: LGHNA, YSLEER. V lost 4 bases to trimming and J lost 4 bases; unmatched junction nucleotides: 6.

J is TRBJ2-5 and V is TRBV7-9, with 12 bases matching TRBD1. This CDR3 is 17 amino acids long. V gave up 4 bases and J gave up 4 bases; unmatched junction bases: 10. Per germline, CDR1 SEHNR and CDR2 FQNEAQ (reference sequence). CDR3 in DNA: TGTGCCAGCAGCTCAACCGGGGGACAGGGGGCGAGAGAGACCCAGTACTTC. This gives the protein CASSSTGGQGARETQYF.

This chain links TRBV27 with TRBJ2-4, with TRBD1 matching over 8 bases. The germline CDR1 and CDR2 sequences are MNHEY and SMNVEV (reference sequence). The CDR3 covers 15 residues. V lost 4 bases, J lost 6 bases, and 8 bases stayed unmatched. CDR3 coding DNA: TGTGCCAGCAGTTCATCACAGGGGGAGAGAAACATTCAGTACTTC. Translation gives CASSSSQGERNIQYF.

The rearrangement joins TRBV10-3 to TRBJ1-5, with D possibly being TRBD1 (6 bases). The CDR3 is 15 residues long. Trimming removed 8 bases from V and 2 bases from J, with 16 bases in between. The V gene's germline CDR1 is ENHRY and CDR2 SYGVKD. CDR3 sequence (DNA): TGTGCCATCGCCCCACAGGGTGATGGCAATCAGCCCCAGCATTTT. Its translation is CAIAPQGDGNQPQHF.

This clone was detected a few times. The chain carries TRBV25-1 and TRBJ2-2; weak D call: TRBD1 (6 bases). Trimming took off 2 bases at V and 5 bases at J, with 12 bases between the two ends. CDR3 length: 15 amino acids. Germline lookup yields CDR1 MGHDK and CDR2 SYGVNS. The CDR3: CASSEPGTRTGELFF. The DNA for the CDR3 is TGTGCCAGCAGTGAACCCGGGACAAGAACCGGGGAGCTGTTTTTT.

The V call is TRBV5-4, the J call TRBJ1-2, with 9 nucleotides matching TRBD1. There are 17 residues in the CDR3. Trimming cost V 3 bases and J 2 bases; bases outside gene matches: 11. Germline CDR1 and CDR2: SGHNT and YYREEE (reference sequence). The CDR3 coding sequence is TGTGCCAGCAGCTCTGGACAGGGGAAAGGGACCAACTATGGCTACACCTTC. It specifies CASSSGQGKGTNYGYTF. The full variable domain, with the rest looked up from reference TRBV5-4 and TRBJ1-2, is ETGVTQSPTHLIKTRGQQVTLRCSSQSGHNTVSWYQQALGQGPQFIFQYYREEENGRGNFPPRFSGLQFPNYSSELNVNALELDDSALYLCASSSGQGKGTNYGYTFGSGTRLTVV.

The V and J genes are TRBV7-3 and TRBJ1-1; TRBD1 agrees at 9 bases. Germline V CDR1 and CDR2: SGHTA, FQGTGA. This CDR3 spans 18 amino acids. Trimming took 5 bases from V and 1 from J; bases not matched to a gene: 14. CDR3 in DNA: TGTGCCAGCAGCCCTACCCCAGGACAGGGGCGGGGGAACACTGAAGCTTTCTTT. Amino acid sequence: CASSPTPGQGRGNTEAFF. Combining the CDR3 with reference TRBV7-3 and TRBJ1-1 gives the whole variable domain GAGVSQTPSNKVTEKGKYVELRCDPISGHTALYWYRQSLGQGPEFLIYFQGTGAADDSGLPNDRFFAVRPEGSVSTLKIQRTERGDSAVYLCASSPTPGQGRGNTEAFFGQGTRLTVV.